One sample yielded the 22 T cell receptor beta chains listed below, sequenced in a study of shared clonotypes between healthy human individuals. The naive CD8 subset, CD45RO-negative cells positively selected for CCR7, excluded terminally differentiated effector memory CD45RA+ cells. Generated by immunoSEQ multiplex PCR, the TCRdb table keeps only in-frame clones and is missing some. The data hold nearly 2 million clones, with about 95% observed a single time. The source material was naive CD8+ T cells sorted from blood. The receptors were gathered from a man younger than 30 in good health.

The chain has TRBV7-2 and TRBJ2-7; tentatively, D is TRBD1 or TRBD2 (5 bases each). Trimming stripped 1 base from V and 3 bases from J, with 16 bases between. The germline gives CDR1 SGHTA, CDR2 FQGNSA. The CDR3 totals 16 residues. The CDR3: CASSLGGSGKGYEQYF. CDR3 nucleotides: TGTGCCAGCAGCTTAGGAGGGTCAGGGAAGGGCTACGAGCAGTACTTC. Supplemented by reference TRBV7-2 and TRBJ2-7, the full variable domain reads GAGVSQSPSNKVTEKGKDVELRCDPISGHTALYWYRQSLGQGLEFLIYFQGNSAPDKSGLPSDRFSAERTGGSVSTLTIQRTQQEDSAVYLCASSLGGSGKGYEQYFGPGTRLTVT.

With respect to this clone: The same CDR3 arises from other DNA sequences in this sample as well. The chain's CDR3 is CASSLGPGSYEQYF. The CDR3 nucleotides are TGTGCCAGCAGCTTGGGTCCTGGTTCCTACGAGCAGTACTTC. V gene TRBV5-4 combines with J gene TRBJ2-7; D call uncertain. V dropped 0 bases and J dropped 1 base, with 8 bases sitting between them. The CDR3 is 14 amino acids. Looked up from germline, CDR1 is SGHNT and CDR2 is YYREEE (reference sequence).

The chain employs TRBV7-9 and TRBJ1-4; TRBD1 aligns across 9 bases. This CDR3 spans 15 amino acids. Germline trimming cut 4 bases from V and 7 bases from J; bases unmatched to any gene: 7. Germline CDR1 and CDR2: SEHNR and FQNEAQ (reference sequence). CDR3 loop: CASSYTGGAFEKLFF. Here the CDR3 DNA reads TGTGCCAGCAGCTACACAGGGGGCGCTTTTGAAAAACTGTTTTTT.

CDR3 residues: CASSLENPVGEQFF. The CDR3 region has the DNA TGTGCCAGCAGCTTAGAAAACCCCGTGGGTGAGCAGTTCTTC. The chain is built from TRBV11-2 and TRBJ2-1; unclear D gene. This CDR3 is built from 14 residues. Germline values: CDR1 SGHAT, CDR2 FQNNGV. V dropped 0 bases and J dropped 9 bases, with 12 bases sitting between them.

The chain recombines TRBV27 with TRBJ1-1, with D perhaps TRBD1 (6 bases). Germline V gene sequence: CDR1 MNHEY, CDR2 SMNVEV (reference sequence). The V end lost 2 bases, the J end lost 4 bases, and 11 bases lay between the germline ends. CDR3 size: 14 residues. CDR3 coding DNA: TGTGCCAGCAGTTTAAGGGGGGCGACCACTGAAGCTTTCTTT. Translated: CASSLRGATTEAFF.

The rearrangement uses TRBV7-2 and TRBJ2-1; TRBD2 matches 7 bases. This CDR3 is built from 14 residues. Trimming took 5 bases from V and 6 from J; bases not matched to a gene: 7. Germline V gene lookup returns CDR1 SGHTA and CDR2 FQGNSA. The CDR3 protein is CASSLFGLVNEQFF. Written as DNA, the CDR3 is TGTGCCAGCAGCCTATTCGGACTAGTCAATGAGCAGTTCTTC.

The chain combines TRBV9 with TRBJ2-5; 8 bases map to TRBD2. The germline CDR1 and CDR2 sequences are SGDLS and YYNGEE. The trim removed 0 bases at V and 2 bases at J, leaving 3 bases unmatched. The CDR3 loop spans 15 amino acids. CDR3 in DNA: TGTGCCAGCAGCGTAGCGGGAGGGCCTCAAGAGACCCAGTACTTC. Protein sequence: CASSVAGGPQETQYF. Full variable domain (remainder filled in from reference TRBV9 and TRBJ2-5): DSGVTQTPKHLITATGQRVTLRCSPRSGDLSVYWYQQSLDQGLQFLIQYYNGEERAKGNILERFSAQQFPDLHSELNLSSLELGDSALYFCASSVAGGPQETQYFGPGTRLLVL.

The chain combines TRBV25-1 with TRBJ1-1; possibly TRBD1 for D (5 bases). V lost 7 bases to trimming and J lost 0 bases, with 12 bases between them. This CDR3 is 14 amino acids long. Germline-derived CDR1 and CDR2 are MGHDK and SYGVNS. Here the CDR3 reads CASTWGGMNTEAFF. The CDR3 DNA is TGTGCCAGCACCTGGGGGGGAATGAACACTGAAGCTTTCTTT.

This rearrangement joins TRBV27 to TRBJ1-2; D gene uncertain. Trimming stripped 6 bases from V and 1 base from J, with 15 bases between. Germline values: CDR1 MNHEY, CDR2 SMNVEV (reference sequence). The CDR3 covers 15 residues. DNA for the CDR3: TGTGCCAGCAGCACCAACCTCGGGCTTAACTATGGCTACACCTTC. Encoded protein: CASSTNLGLNYGYTF.

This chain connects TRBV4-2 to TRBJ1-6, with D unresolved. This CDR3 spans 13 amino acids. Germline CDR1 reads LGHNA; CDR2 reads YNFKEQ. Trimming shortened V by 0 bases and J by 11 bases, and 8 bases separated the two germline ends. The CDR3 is CASSQEREAPLHF. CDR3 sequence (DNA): TGTGCCAGCAGCCAAGAACGGGAGGCACCCCTCCACTTT.

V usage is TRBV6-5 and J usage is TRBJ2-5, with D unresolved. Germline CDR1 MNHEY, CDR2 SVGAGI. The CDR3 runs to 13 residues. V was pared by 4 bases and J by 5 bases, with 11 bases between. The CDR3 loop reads CASSSNVLETQYF. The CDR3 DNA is TGTGCCAGCAGTTCCAACGTTCTCGAGACCCAGTACTTC.

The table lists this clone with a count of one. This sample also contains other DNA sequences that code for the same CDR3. Here the CDR3 DNA reads TGTGCTAGTGGTTTAGGCGCCGGGGAGCTGTTTTTT. Its protein product is CASGLGAGELFF. This chain links TRBV12-5 with TRBJ2-2; D unclear. CDR1 and CDR2 from the germline V gene are LGHNT and FRNRAP. The CDR3 covers 12 residues. V lost 3 bases and J 6 bases, leaving 5 bases between the germline ends.

Here the CDR3 DNA reads TGTGCCAGCAGCCATCGACTAGCGGGAGGGCTCTCCTACAATGAGCAGTTCTTC. Encoded protein: CASSHRLAGGLSYNEQFF. The chain has TRBV27 and TRBJ2-1, with 14 bases identical to TRBD2. The V gene end was trimmed by 6 bases and the J gene end by 0 bases; junction bases not matched to a gene: 7. This CDR3 is built from 18 residues. The V gene's germline CDR1 is MNHEY and CDR2 SMNVEV (reference sequence).

CDR3: CASSQDEGWNTDTQYF. As DNA, the CDR3 is TGCGCCAGCAGCCAAGATGAGGGGTGGAACACAGATACGCAGTATTTT. The genes are TRBV4-3 and TRBJ2-3; either TRBD1 or TRBD2 may supply D (5 bases each). Trimming took off 0 bases at V and 2 bases at J, with 12 bases between the two ends. The CDR3 is 16 residues long. Germline V lookup: CDR1 LGHNA, CDR2 YSLEER.

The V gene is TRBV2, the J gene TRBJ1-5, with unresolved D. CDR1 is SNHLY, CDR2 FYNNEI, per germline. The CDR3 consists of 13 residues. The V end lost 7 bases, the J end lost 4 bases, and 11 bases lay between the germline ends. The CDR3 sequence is CASTIQPNQPQHF. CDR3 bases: TGTGCCAGCACTATACAACCTAATCAGCCCCAGCATTTT. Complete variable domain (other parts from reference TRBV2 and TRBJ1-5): EPEVTQTPSHQVTQMGQEVILRCVPISNHLYFYWYRQILGQKVEFLVSFYNNEISEKSEIFDDQFSVERPDGSNFTLKIRSTKLEDSAMYFCASTIQPNQPQHFGDGTRLSIL.

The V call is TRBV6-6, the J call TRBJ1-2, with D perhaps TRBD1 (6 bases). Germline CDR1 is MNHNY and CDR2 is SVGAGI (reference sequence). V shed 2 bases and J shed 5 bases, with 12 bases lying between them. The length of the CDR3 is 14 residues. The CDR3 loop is CASSYGAGAYGYTF. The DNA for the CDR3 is TGTGCCAGCAGTTACGGGGCGGGGGCGTATGGCTACACCTTC.

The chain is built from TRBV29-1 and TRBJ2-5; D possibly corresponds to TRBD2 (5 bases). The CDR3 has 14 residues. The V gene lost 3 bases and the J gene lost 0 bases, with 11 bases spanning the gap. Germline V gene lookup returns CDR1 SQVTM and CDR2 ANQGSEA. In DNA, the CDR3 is TGCAGCGTTGAGGCTAGAGGGTACCAAGAGACCCAGTACTTC. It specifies CSVEARGYQETQYF.

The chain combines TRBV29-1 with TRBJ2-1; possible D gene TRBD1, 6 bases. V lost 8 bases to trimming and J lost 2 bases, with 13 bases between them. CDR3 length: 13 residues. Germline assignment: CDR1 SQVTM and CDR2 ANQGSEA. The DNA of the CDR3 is TGCAGCACCCAGGGGAGCCCCTACAATGAGCAGTTCTTC. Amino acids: CSTQGSPYNEQFF.

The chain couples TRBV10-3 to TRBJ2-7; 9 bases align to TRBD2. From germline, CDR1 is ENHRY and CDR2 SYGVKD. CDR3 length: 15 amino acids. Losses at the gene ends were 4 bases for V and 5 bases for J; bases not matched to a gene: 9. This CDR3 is CAISAPAGGFDEQYF. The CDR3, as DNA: TGTGCCATCAGTGCTCCAGCGGGGGGTTTCGACGAGCAGTACTTC.

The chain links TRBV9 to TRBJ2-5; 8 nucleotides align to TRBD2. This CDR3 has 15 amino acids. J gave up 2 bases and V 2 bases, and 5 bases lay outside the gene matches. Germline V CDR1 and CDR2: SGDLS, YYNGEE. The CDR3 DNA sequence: TGTGCCAGCAGCGTCCAACTAGCGGAGCAAGAGACCCAGTACTTC. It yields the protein CASSVQLAEQETQYF.

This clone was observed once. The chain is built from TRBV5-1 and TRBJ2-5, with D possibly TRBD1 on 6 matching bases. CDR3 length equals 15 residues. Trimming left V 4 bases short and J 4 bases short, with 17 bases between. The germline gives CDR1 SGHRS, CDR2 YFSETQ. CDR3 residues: CASSRQDPTGETQYF. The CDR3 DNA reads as TGCGCCAGCAGCCGCCAAGACCCGACAGGAGAGACCCAGTACTTC.

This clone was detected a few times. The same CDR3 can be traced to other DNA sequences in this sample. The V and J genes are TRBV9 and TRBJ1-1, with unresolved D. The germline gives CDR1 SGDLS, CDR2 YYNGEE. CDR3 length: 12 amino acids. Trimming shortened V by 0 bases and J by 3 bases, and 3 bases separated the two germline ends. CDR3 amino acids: CASSVEDTEAFF. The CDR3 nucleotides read TGTGCCAGCAGCGTAGAGGACACTGAAGCTTTCTTT.